The 32 T cell receptor beta chains given below trace back to one sample, sequenced in a study of CD8+CD57+ T cells in acquired aplastic anemia. CD8+CD57+ cell expansion, shown by flow cytometry, had occurred in the patients selected for sequencing. The use of genomic DNA as template underpinned the TCR beta VDJ and CDR3 profiling. TCRdb independently ran MiXCR on the reads; one entry per CDR3 protein. Here the sample spans over 150,000 distinct CDR3 sequences, around 75% being singletons. Sequencing was done on a sample of sorted CD4+, CD8+, or CD8+CD57+ T cells (not recorded which) from PBMCs. The receptors shown here come from a human donor with aplastic anemia.

The V gene is TRBV6-2 or TRBV6-3, the J gene TRBJ2-7; TRBD2 matches 8 bases. V lost 8 bases to trimming and J lost 3 bases; unmatched junction nucleotides: 21. The germline V gene has CDR1 MNHEY and CDR2 SVGEGT. The CDR3 is 18 amino acids. CDR3: CASWGWASGGVMDYEQYF. For the CDR3, the DNA is TGTGCCAGCTGGGGGTGGGCGAGCGGGGGTGTTATGGACTACGAGCAGTACTTC.

This clonotype came up a few times. J is TRBJ2-2 and V is TRBV25-1, with 7 bases fitting TRBD2. The trim removed 1 base at V and 4 bases at J, leaving 6 bases unmatched. Germline CDR1 is MGHDK and CDR2 is SYGVNS. The CDR3 extends over 16 amino acids. The CDR3 nucleotides read TGTGCCAGCAGTGAATGGGGGGGAGAGGGCACCGGGGAGCTGTTTTTT. This encodes CASSEWGGEGTGELFF.

Ten or more counts support this clonotype. Germline and junction disagree at one end, which may indicate a read error. The chain employs TRBV7-2 and TRBJ2-2; D uncertain. CDR1 SGHTA and CDR2 FQGNSA come from the germline V gene. The CDR3 is 13 residues long. In nucleotides, the CDR3 is TGTGCCAGCAGTTTAGGGAACACCGGGGAGCTGTTTTTT. It specifies CASSLGNTGELFF.

In this sample, this clonotype turned up once. The gene calls are TRBV3-1 and TRBJ2-1, with TRBD2 matching over 8 bases. Germline lookup yields CDR1 LGHDT and CDR2 YNNKEL (reference sequence). J gave up 16 bases and V 6 bases, and 11 bases lay outside the gene matches. The CDR3 totals 12 residues. CDR3 residues: CASRGLVERAFF. DNA for the CDR3: TGTGCCAGCAGGGGACTAGTTGAGAGGGCATTCTTC.

The chain employs TRBV5-1 and TRBJ1-2; D gene ambiguous. This CDR3 spans 16 amino acids. Germline CDR1 reads SGHRS; CDR2 reads YFSETQ. V was shortened by 3 bases and J by 3 bases, with 18 bases between the two germline ends. The CDR3 DNA reads as TGCGCCAGCAGCTCTGGGATCGGGGTGATCGACTATGGCTACACCTTC. It codes for CASSSGIGVIDYGYTF.

This clonotype was recorded a few times. The rearrangement links TRBV2 to TRBJ1-1; D might be TRBD1 (6 bases). Trimming took 2 bases from V and 5 from J, leaving 12 bases between them. Germline loops: CDR1 SNHLY, CDR2 FYNNEI. The CDR3 is made up of 14 amino acids. CDR3 sequence: CASSEQGRRTEAFF. The CDR3 DNA follows: TGTGCCAGCAGTGAACAGGGGCGCAGGACTGAAGCTTTCTTT. Supplemented by reference TRBV2 and TRBJ1-1, the full variable domain reads EPEVTQTPSHQVTQMGQEVILRCVPISNHLYFYWYRQILGQKVEFLVSFYNNEISEKSEIFDDQFSVERPDGSNFTLKIRSTKLEDSAMYFCASSEQGRRTEAFFGQGTRLTVV.

Only one count was recorded for this clonotype. The chain employs TRBV29-1 and TRBJ2-7; TRBD1 agrees at 7 bases. Germline CDR1 is SQVTM and CDR2 is ANQGSEA. Trimming took 1 base from V and 2 from J; bases not matched to a gene: 2. This CDR3 has 13 residues. The CDR3 region has the DNA TGCAGCGTTGAAGGGGACAGACCCTACGAGCAGTACGTC. This sequence encodes CSVEGDRPYEQYV.

The chain uses TRBV7-9 and TRBJ2-7; D gene ambiguous. The CDR3 contains 12 residues. V lost 0 bases and J 7 bases, leaving 7 bases between the germline ends. Germline V gene lookup returns CDR1 SEHNR and CDR2 FQNEAQ (reference sequence). The CDR3 DNA is TGTGCCAGCAGCTTAGCAAGGCTGGAGCAGTACTTC. Translating it yields CASSLARLEQYF.

The V gene is TRBV10-1, the J gene TRBJ2-1; D is possibly TRBD1 (6 bases). Near its end, the DNA agrees better with TRBJ2-7, so the J call may be wrong. Germline CDR1 reads WNHNN; CDR2 reads SYGVQD (reference sequence). This CDR3 spans 11 amino acids. CDR3 sequence: CASRQGHEQYF. The CDR3 nucleotides are TGCGCCAGCAGACAGGGCCACGAGCAGTACTTC.

This rearrangement joins TRBV4-2 to TRBJ2-3; 8 bases match TRBD2. This CDR3 is 16 amino acids long. V lost 5 bases, J lost 1 base, and 8 bases stayed unmatched. Germline loops: CDR1 LGHNA, CDR2 YNFKEQ. CDR3 DNA sequence: TGTGCCAGCAGCGCGTATAGCGGGACACGCACAGATACGCAGTATTTT. Amino acids: CASSAYSGTRTDTQYF.

V is TRBV19 and J is TRBJ2-5, with D perhaps matching TRBD1 (8 bases). V lost 3 bases and J lost 5, with 16 bases in between. The CDR3 is 15 residues long. Germline loops: CDR1 LNHDA, CDR2 SQIVND (reference sequence). The CDR3 is CASSIDGRTGETQYF. Written as DNA, the CDR3 is TGTGCCAGTAGTATTGACGGGAGGACAGGGGAGACCCAGTACTTC.

The J gene is TRBJ1-3, the V gene TRBV9; 7 nucleotides agree with TRBD1. Germline V CDR1 and CDR2: SGDLS, YYNGEE. The CDR3 is 15 amino acids. V trimming: 4 bases; J trimming: 6 bases; junction bases outside the gene matches: 10. CDR3 sequence reads: CASSQDLTGENTIYF. The CDR3 bases are TGTGCCAGCAGCCAAGATCTTACAGGGGAAAACACCATATATTTT.

This clonotype showed up just a few times. This chain joins TRBV7-2 and TRBJ2-1, with D possibly matching TRBD2 (6 bases). The V end lost 2 bases, the J end lost 6 bases, and 8 bases lay between the germline ends. This CDR3 comprises 13 residues. CDR1 SGHTA and CDR2 FQGNSA come from the germline V gene. The CDR3 protein is CASSLPGVNEQFF. DNA for the CDR3: TGTGCCAGCAGCTTACCGGGAGTCAATGAGCAGTTCTTC.

This clonotype came up once. In DNA, the CDR3 is TGTGCCAGCAGGGCTAACAGGGTGGTAACTGAAGCTTTCTTT. Translation gives CASRANRVVTEAFF. The V and J genes are TRBV25-1 and TRBJ1-1, with D tentatively TRBD1 (6 bases). Germline CDR1 and CDR2: MGHDK and SYGVNS. CDR3 size: 14 residues. Trimming cost V 6 bases and J 5 bases, with 16 bases left between them.

The chain has TRBV7-2 and TRBJ2-2, with no clear D. V lost 3 bases and J 6 bases, leaving 5 bases between the germline ends. The CDR3 length is 12 residues. Per germline, CDR1 SGHTA and CDR2 FQGNSA. The CDR3 here is CASSFIAGELFF. Here the CDR3 DNA reads TGTGCCAGCAGCTTCATTGCCGGGGAGCTGTTTTTT.

This clonotype has a handful of counts. The genes are TRBV7-9 and TRBJ2-1; D remains unclear. Trimming cost V 0 bases and J 2 bases, with 5 bases left between them. The CDR3 is 14 amino acids. CDR1 and CDR2 (germline): SEHNR, FQNEAQ (reference sequence). The CDR3 DNA is TGTGCCAGCAGCTTAGCAAGAGCCTACAATGAGCAGTTCTTC. Protein sequence: CASSLARAYNEQFF.

The chain links TRBV7-9 to TRBJ2-7; 7 bases agree with TRBD1. The CDR3 consists of 16 residues. Per the germline V gene, CDR1 is SEHNR and CDR2 is FQNEAQ (reference sequence). V shed 1 base, J shed 3 bases, and the junction held 9 bases outside the gene matches. CDR3 protein: CASSLVAGQVIYEQYF. Here the CDR3 DNA reads TGTGCCAGCAGCTTAGTGGCTGGACAGGTTATCTACGAGCAGTACTTC.

V and J are TRBV7-2 and TRBJ2-7; D gene unclear. This CDR3 has 15 residues. The germline V and J ends were trimmed by 1 base and 0 bases, with 10 bases remaining between them. Per germline, CDR1 SGHTA and CDR2 FQGNSA. The CDR3 loop reads CASSLGTKPSYEQYF. CDR3 sequence (DNA): TGTGCCAGCAGCTTAGGCACAAAGCCCTCCTACGAGCAGTACTTC.

There are a few counts of this clonotype. The chain joins TRBV20-1 to TRBJ2-3, with D perhaps matching TRBD2 (5 bases). The germline V gene encodes CDR1 DFQATT and CDR2 SNEGSKA (reference sequence). The CDR3 has 12 amino acids. Trimming removed 4 bases from V and 1 base from J, with 6 bases in between. The CDR3 here is CSATGGTDTQYF. The CDR3, as DNA: TGCAGTGCTACCGGGGGCACAGATACGCAGTATTTT.

This sequence joins TRBV19 and TRBJ2-3; 10 bases map to TRBD1. V was pared by 5 bases and J by 2 bases, with 10 bases of the junction left unmatched. Germline CDR1 reads LNHDA; CDR2 reads SQIVND (reference sequence). The CDR3 is 17 amino acids. CDR3 DNA sequence: TGTGCCAGTAGTCTACCGCCGGGACAGGGGAACACAGATACGCAGTATTTT. It translates to CASSLPPGQGNTDTQYF.

This clonotype came up a few times. Being one base from a much bigger clone, this may be a read error. The chain employs TRBV20-1 and TRBJ2-1, with D possibly being TRBD2 (5 bases). V was clipped by 7 bases and J by 10 bases, with 23 bases between them. This CDR3 comprises 14 residues. Germline loops: CDR1 DFQATT, CDR2 SNEGSKA (reference sequence). DNA for the CDR3: TGCAGTGTCAGCAGTGACTCGGGGAGCGGAGAGCAGTTCTTC. It translates to CSVSSDSGSGEQFF.

The V call is TRBV7-3, the J call TRBJ2-1, with D possibly being TRBD2 (6 bases). The CDR3 length is 15 residues. Germline V gives CDR1 SGHTA, CDR2 FQGTGA. Trimming cost V 5 bases and J 6 bases, with 17 bases left between them. The CDR3 DNA reads TGTGCCAGCAGCCCGGACTGGGGAGGTGGCAATGAGCAGTTCTTC. Translating it yields CASSPDWGGGNEQFF.

This clonotype appeared a few times. The CDR3 protein is CASSVDRGHEQYF. The CDR3 DNA is TGTGCCAGCAGCGTCGACAGGGGCCACGAGCAGTACTTC. The genes are TRBV7-3 and TRBJ2-7, with 8 bases lining up with TRBD1. The CDR3 sequence is 13 residues long. The V segment lost 5 bases and the J segment 5 bases; nucleotides outside the gene matches: 5. CDR1 is SGHTA, CDR2 FQGTGA, per germline.

The rearrangement links TRBV10-2 to TRBJ1-2; D is uncertain. This CDR3 is built from 13 residues. The germline V and J ends were trimmed by 3 bases and 4 bases, with 9 bases remaining between them. Germline CDR1 is WSHSY and CDR2 is SAAADI. The CDR3 sequence: CASSDRLAYGYTF. Written as DNA, the CDR3 is TGCGCCAGCAGTGACAGGTTGGCCTATGGCTACACCTTC.

This clonotype was found a few times. The V gene is TRBV5-6, the J gene TRBJ2-5; D gene unclear. V lost 3 bases to trimming and J lost 0 bases, with 3 bases between them. Germline loops: CDR1 SGHDT, CDR2 YYEEEE. The CDR3 runs 12 residues. The CDR3 coding sequence is TGTGCCAGCAGCTCGTACCAAGAGACCCAGTACTTC. Translated, it gives CASSSYQETQYF.

The chain recombines TRBV2 with TRBJ2-2; the D gene is possibly TRBD1 (6 bases). Germline V gene sequence: CDR1 SNHLY, CDR2 FYNNEI. V was shortened by 7 bases and J by 2 bases, with 8 bases between the two germline ends. The CDR3 spans 13 residues. Written as DNA, the CDR3 is TGTGCCAGCAACAGGGAAAACACCGGGGAGCTGTTTTTT. This gives the protein CASNRENTGELFF.

The V gene is TRBV7-9, the J gene TRBJ2-7; 13 nucleotides line up with TRBD2. V lost 7 bases to trimming and J lost 7 bases; unmatched junction nucleotides: 4. The V gene's germline CDR1 is SEHNR and CDR2 FQNEAQ (reference sequence). This CDR3 has 13 residues. The CDR3 DNA reads as TGTGCCAGCACCGGACTAGCGGGGGTTGAGCAGTACTTC. Translation: CASTGLAGVEQYF.

This clonotype has just one count. The CDR3 loop is CSVEFTYNEQFF. CDR3 nucleotide sequence: TGCAGCGTTGAATTCACCTACAATGAGCAGTTCTTC. This sequence joins TRBV29-1 and TRBJ2-1; D gene ambiguous. With 2 bases removed from V and 2 bases from J, the gap between germline ends came to 4 bases. This CDR3 has 12 amino acids. Germline CDR1 is SQVTM and CDR2 is ANQGSEA.

CDR3 sequence reads: CSALAGARGISYEQYF. The CDR3 DNA sequence: TGCAGTGCCCTTGCGGGGGCCAGGGGAATATCCTACGAGCAGTACTTC. V is TRBV20-1 and J is TRBJ2-7; TRBD2 might be the D (7 bases). Trimming took off 6 bases at V and 1 base at J, with 22 bases between the two ends. The CDR3 runs to 16 residues. Germline-derived CDR1 and CDR2 are DFQATT and SNEGSKA (reference sequence).

This chain connects TRBV27 to TRBJ2-7, with D perhaps being TRBD1 or TRBD2 (6 bases each). CDR1 MNHEY and CDR2 SMNVEV come from the germline V gene (reference sequence). The CDR3 extends over 16 amino acids. V lost 6 bases to trimming and J lost 3 bases, with 21 bases between them. Here the CDR3 DNA reads TGTGCCAGCAGCCCCTCTAGGGGGGCCGCCCGCTACGAGCAGTACTTC. Its protein product is CASSPSRGAARYEQYF.

The chain has TRBV20-1 and TRBJ2-3, with 8 bases matching TRBD2. CDR1 and CDR2 from the germline V gene are DFQATT and SNEGSKA (reference sequence). V was pared by 4 bases and J by 3 bases, with 6 bases of the junction left unmatched. This CDR3 spans 14 amino acids. The DNA for the CDR3 is TGCAGTGCTATTTGGTCTAGCGGGACAGATACGCAGTATTTT. Its translation is CSAIWSSGTDTQYF.

This clonotype occurred once. This chain joins TRBV11-3 and TRBJ2-1; D remains ambiguous. V was trimmed by 1 base and J by 4 bases, leaving 5 bases between them. Germline-derived CDR1 and CDR2 are SGHNT and YENEEA. CDR3 length: 13 residues. As DNA, the CDR3 is TGTGCCAGCAGCTTAGGACGGTACAATGAGCAGTTCTTC. Amino acid sequence: CASSLGRYNEQFF.